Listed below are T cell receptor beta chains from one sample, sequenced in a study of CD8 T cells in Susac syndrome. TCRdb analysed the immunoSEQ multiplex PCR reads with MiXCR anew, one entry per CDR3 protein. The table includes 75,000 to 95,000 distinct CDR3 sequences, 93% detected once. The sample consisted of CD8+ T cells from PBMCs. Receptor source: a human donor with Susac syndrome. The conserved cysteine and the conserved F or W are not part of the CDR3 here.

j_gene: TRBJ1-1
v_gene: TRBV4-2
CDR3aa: ASSQEDRAAF

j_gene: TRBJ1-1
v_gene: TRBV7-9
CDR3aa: ASSLSGGDFFRGTEAF

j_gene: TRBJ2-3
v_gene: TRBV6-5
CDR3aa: ASRTGVSDTQY

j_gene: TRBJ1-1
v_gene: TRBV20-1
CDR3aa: SAPGRVNTEAF

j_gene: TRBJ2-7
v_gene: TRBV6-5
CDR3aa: ASSYFEPGLAGGGGYEQY

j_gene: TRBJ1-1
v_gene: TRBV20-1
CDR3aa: SARTGGARTEAF

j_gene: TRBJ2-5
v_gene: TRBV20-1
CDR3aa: SAIPNPGGETQY

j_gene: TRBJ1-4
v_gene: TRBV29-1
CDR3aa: SVEDNAGGEKLF

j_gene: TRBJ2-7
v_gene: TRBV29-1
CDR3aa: SVRGDRSPYEQY

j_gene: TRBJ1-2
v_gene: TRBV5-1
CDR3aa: ASSFGGPANYGYT

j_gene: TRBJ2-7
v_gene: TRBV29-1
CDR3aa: SAAPRAYEQY

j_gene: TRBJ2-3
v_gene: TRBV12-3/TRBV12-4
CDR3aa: ASSATGGTDTQY

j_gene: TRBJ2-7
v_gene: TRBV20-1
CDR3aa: SASTRGTSYEQY

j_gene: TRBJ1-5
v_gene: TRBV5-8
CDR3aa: ASSGRDSNNQPQH

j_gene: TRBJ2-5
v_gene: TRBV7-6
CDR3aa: ASSPDLGETQY

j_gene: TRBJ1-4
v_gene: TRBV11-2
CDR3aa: ASSLEADREKLF

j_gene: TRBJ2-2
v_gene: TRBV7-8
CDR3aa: ASSLKFDTGELF

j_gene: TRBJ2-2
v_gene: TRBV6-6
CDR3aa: ASTLDRSNTGELF

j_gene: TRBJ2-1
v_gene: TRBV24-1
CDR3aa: ATQSSGSLYNEQF

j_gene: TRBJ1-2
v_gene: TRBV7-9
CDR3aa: ASRAQHGYT

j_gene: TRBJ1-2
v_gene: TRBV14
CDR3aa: ASRTGRGYT

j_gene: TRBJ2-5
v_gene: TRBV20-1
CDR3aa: SARDEGIETQY